This entry lists 23 T cell receptor beta chains sequenced from one sample in a study of T cell responses to AZD1222 COVID-19 vaccine. The repertoire was sequenced with immunoSEQ multiplex PCR; TCRdb's copy has only in-frame clones and lacks some. The top ten hold 4.5% to 7% of the sample, which has approximately 120,000 clones, over 75% seen once. The sample was peripheral blood, taken 28 days after the second AZD1222 dose. The receptor set was obtained from an adult who received the AZD1222 COVID-19 vaccine.

The rearrangement joins TRBV30 to TRBJ2-3, with unresolved D. From germline, CDR1 is GTSNPN and CDR2 SVGIG (reference sequence). Trimming took off 4 bases at V and 0 bases at J, with 11 bases between the two ends. The CDR3 sequence is 14 residues long. CDR3 in amino acids: CAWMKASSTDTQYF. The CDR3 nucleotides are TGTGCCTGGATGAAGGCGTCTAGCACAGATACGCAGTATTTT.

J is TRBJ2-7 and V is TRBV15, with TRBD1 as a possible D gene (6 bases). CDR3 length equals 15 residues. Germline V lookup: CDR1 LNHNV, CDR2 YYDKDF (reference sequence). The V gene lost 0 bases and the J gene lost 6 bases, with 15 bases spanning the gap. The CDR3 region has the DNA TGTGCCACCAGCAGAGATCCGGCAGGGGTCTCCGAGCAGTACTTC. It yields the protein CATSRDPAGVSEQYF.

The chain links TRBV28 to TRBJ1-1; D remains unclear. Per germline, CDR1 MDHEN and CDR2 SYDVKM. Trimming took 8 bases from V and 1 from J, leaving 14 bases between them. CDR3 size: 14 residues. DNA for the CDR3: TGTGCCAGCGAAGACCCGGTGGGGAACACTGAAGCTTTCTTT. Translated: CASEDPVGNTEAFF.

This clone was observed a single time. The rearrangement joins TRBV5-1 to TRBJ1-4; 10 positions match TRBD1. CDR3 length: 15 residues. V shed 4 bases, J shed 5 bases, and the junction held 5 bases outside the gene matches. Germline V gene data show CDR1 as SGHRS and CDR2 as YFSETQ. CDR3 nucleotide sequence: TGCGCCAGCAGCGGGACAGGGGAGGGAAATGAAAAACTGTTTTTT. Translation: CASSGTGEGNEKLFF.

The rearrangement links TRBV7-2 to TRBJ2-7; D unclear. The CDR3 is 13 residues long. With 4 bases removed from V and 1 base from J, the gap between germline ends came to 8 bases. The germline V gene has CDR1 SGHTA and CDR2 FQGNSA. CDR3 bases: TGTGCCAGCAGCTCTTTTCTATCCTACGAGCAGTACTTC. Translating it yields CASSSFLSYEQYF.

J is TRBJ2-7 and V is TRBV30, with TRBD2 identical over 7 bases. V shed 0 bases and J 2 bases; nucleotides not matched to a gene: 1. CDR1 and CDR2 (germline): GTSNPN, SVGIG (reference sequence). The CDR3 is 13 residues long. The CDR3 sequence: CAWSVGLAYEQYF. For the CDR3, the DNA is TGTGCCTGGAGTGTAGGACTAGCCTACGAGCAGTACTTC.

This clone has a handful of counts. This sequence joins TRBV30 and TRBJ2-2; tentative D call: TRBD1 (6 bases). This CDR3 has 16 amino acids. CDR1 and CDR2 from the germline V gene are GTSNPN and SVGIG (reference sequence). V lost 2 bases and J lost 0, with 13 bases in between. CDR3 residues: CAWSPRRGSNTGELFF. In nucleotides, the CDR3 is TGTGCCTGGAGTCCCCGCAGGGGCTCGAACACCGGGGAGCTGTTTTTT.

This clone is a singleton in its sample. The chain carries TRBV27 and TRBJ1-4; D is ambiguous. CDR1 MNHEY and CDR2 SMNVEV come from the germline V gene (reference sequence). This CDR3 is built from 15 residues. V was clipped by 2 bases and J by 7 bases, with 14 bases between them. In DNA form, the CDR3 reads TGTGCCAGCAGTTTAGGATCAGGAACCGTTGAAAAACTGTTTTTT. Translated, it gives CASSLGSGTVEKLFF.

This clone was seen just once. The V and J genes are TRBV5-6 and TRBJ1-4, with no clear D. This CDR3 contains 14 residues. V lost 2 bases, J lost 5 bases, and 10 bases lay in between. Per the germline V gene, CDR1 is SGHDT and CDR2 is YYEEEE. The CDR3 coding sequence is TGTGCCAGCAGCTTTATAGGGCAGAATGAAAAACTGTTTTTT. Amino acids: CASSFIGQNEKLFF.

The chain carries TRBV27 and TRBJ1-6; D is unclear. V was cut by 3 bases and J by 7 bases, with 16 bases left in between. CDR3 length equals 16 residues. Per the germline V gene, CDR1 is MNHEY and CDR2 is SMNVEV (reference sequence). The CDR3 spells CASSLGVERANSPLHF. Written as DNA, the CDR3 is TGTGCCAGCAGTTTGGGAGTGGAGAGGGCAAATTCACCCCTCCACTTT.

The chain combines TRBV6-6 with TRBJ1-2, with unresolved D. The V gene lost 0 bases and the J gene lost 6 bases, with 14 bases spanning the gap. CDR1 MNHNY and CDR2 SVGAGI come from the germline V gene (reference sequence). The CDR3 contains 15 residues. The CDR3 spells CASSYSRGEGDGYTF. CDR3 nucleotides: TGTGCCAGCAGTTACTCTCGAGGAGAGGGAGATGGCTACACCTTC.

A remark on this clone: The junction and the germline gene differ at one end; a read error may be behind it. CDR3 in amino acids: CASSGTGLRF. In nucleotides, the CDR3 is TGTGCCAGCAGCGGGACGGGGCTTCGTTTC. The chain combines TRBV9 with TRBJ1-2, with D possibly matching TRBD1 (5 bases). Germline V gene sequence: CDR1 SGDLS, CDR2 YYNGEE. The CDR3 is 10 residues long.

This chain uses TRBV5-1 with TRBJ2-5; 8 positions match TRBD2. This CDR3 contains 14 residues. In germline, CDR1 is SGHRS, CDR2 YFSETQ. V shed 4 bases, J shed 5 bases, and the junction held 7 bases outside the gene matches. CDR3 in DNA: TGCGCCAGCAGCAGGGGACTAGAACAGGAGACCCAGTACTTC. Protein: CASSRGLEQETQYF.

The chain links TRBV6-5 to TRBJ2-7; no clear D gene. The CDR3 extends over 11 amino acids. Germline CDR1 and CDR2: MNHEY and SVGAGI. V was trimmed by 6 bases and J by 3 bases, leaving 6 bases between them. The CDR3 is CASRHYYEQYF. For the CDR3, the DNA is TGTGCCAGCAGGCACTACTACGAGCAGTACTTC.

The chain couples TRBV18 to TRBJ2-5; D ambiguous. CDR1 KGHSH and CDR2 LQKENI come from the germline V gene. Trimming took 2 bases from V and 1 from J, leaving 14 bases between them. CDR3 length: 16 residues. The CDR3 DNA follows: TGTGCCAGCTCACCAACTAAGGACGCCCCCCAAGAGACCCAGTACTTC. Translation gives CASSPTKDAPQETQYF.

With regard to this clone: Other DNA variants within this sample encode the same CDR3. The CDR3 spells CASSLGGNTIYF. In DNA form, the CDR3 reads TGTGCCAGCAGTTTGGGGGGAAACACCATATATTTT. The gene calls are TRBV12-3 or TRBV12-4 and TRBJ1-3; D unclear. Deletions cut 3 bases from V and 4 bases from J, with 4 bases between. The CDR3 sequence is 12 residues long.

The V gene is TRBV5-5, the J gene TRBJ2-3; weak D call: TRBD1 (6 bases). The CDR3 sequence is 17 residues long. Trimming pared 1 base from V and 4 bases from J, leaving 19 bases between. Germline V gives CDR1 SGHKS, CDR2 YYEKEE (reference sequence). CDR3 residues: CASSLSGHRDGADTQYF. The CDR3 DNA reads as TGTGCCAGCAGCTTGTCGGGACACAGGGACGGTGCAGATACGCAGTATTTT. Together with reference TRBV5-5 and TRBJ2-3, the CDR3 gives the full variable domain: DAGVTQSPTHLIKTRGQQVTLRCSPISGHKSVSWYQQVLGQGPQFIFQYYEKEERGRGNFPDRFSARQFPNYSSELNVNALLLGDSALYLCASSLSGHRDGADTQYFGPGTRLTVL.

This rearrangement joins TRBV7-8 to TRBJ1-6; D is ambiguous. Germline lookup yields CDR1 SGHVS and CDR2 FQNEAQ. V was cut by 0 bases and J by 6 bases, with 6 bases left in between. This CDR3 is 14 amino acids long. The CDR3 region has the DNA TGTGCCAGCAGCTTAGCACAGCTTAATTCACCCCTCCACTTT. Translated, it gives CASSLAQLNSPLHF. The full variable domain, rest sourced from reference TRBV7-8 and TRBJ1-6, is GAGVSQSPRYKVAKRGQDVALRCDPISGHVSLFWYQQALGQGPEFLTYFQNEAQLDKSGLPSDRFFAERPEGSVSTLKIQRTQQEDSAVYLCASSLAQLNSPLHFGNGTRLTVT.

The CDR3 nucleotides are TGTGCCAGCAGCCGAAGGGAGAACACTGAAGCTTTCTTT. Translated, it gives CASSRRENTEAFF. V usage is TRBV3-1 (or the pseudogene TRBV3-2) and J usage is TRBJ1-1, with D unclear. In germline, CDR1 is LGHDT, CDR2 YNNKEL (reference sequence). With 4 bases removed from V and 1 base from J, the gap between germline ends came to 7 bases. The CDR3 consists of 13 residues.

The rearrangement joins TRBV12-3 or TRBV12-4 to TRBJ2-2, with D tentatively TRBD1 (6 bases). Trimming pared 4 bases from V and 8 bases from J, leaving 8 bases between. This CDR3 has 12 residues. CDR3 region: CASSWGTGELFF. CDR3 DNA sequence: TGTGCCAGCAGTTGGGGGACAGGGGAGCTGTTTTTT.

This chain connects TRBV9 to TRBJ2-1, with D unresolved. V lost 4 bases and J 7 bases, leaving 12 bases between the germline ends. Germline V gene data show CDR1 as SGDLS and CDR2 as YYNGEE. This CDR3 region has 13 residues. Written as DNA, the CDR3 is TGTGCCAGCAGCACAGACGGGCGGAATGAGCAGTTCTTC. Translation gives CASSTDGRNEQFF.

The chain recombines TRBV5-4 with TRBJ2-5; the D is unclear. CDR1 and CDR2 from the germline V gene are SGHNT and YYREEE (reference sequence). The CDR3 contains 11 residues. Deletions cut 3 bases from V and 5 bases from J, with 5 bases between. The CDR3 is CASSYTETQYF. The CDR3, as DNA: TGTGCCAGCAGCTATACGGAGACCCAGTACTTC.

The J gene is TRBJ1-3, the V gene TRBV18; D may be TRBD1 (5 bases). Trimming took off 3 bases at V and 0 bases at J, with 6 bases between the two ends. CDR3 length: 14 amino acids. CDR1 KGHSH and CDR2 LQKENI come from the germline V gene. CDR3 region: CASSPRGSGNTIYF. CDR3 in DNA: TGTGCCAGCTCACCGAGGGGCTCTGGAAACACCATATATTTT.